The 25 T cell receptor beta chains below were found in one sample sequenced in a study of T cell changes during pregnancy in multiple sclerosis. Method: immunoSEQ multiplex PCR; TCRdb's copy keeps in-frame clones and lacks some. The profile covers more than 35,000 clones, with about 90% appearing a single time and less than 0.55% taken by the ten largest. The material sequenced was CD4+ T cells from peripheral blood mononuclear cells, taken in the third trimester of pregnancy. All receptors come from a female donor in good health, enrolled as a control in a pregnancy study.

This rearrangement joins TRBV18 to TRBJ2-3; TRBD2 matches at 9 bases. Germline V gives CDR1 KGHSH, CDR2 LQKENI. This CDR3 has 13 residues. Trimming removed 4 bases from V and 4 bases from J; junction bases left unmatched: 0. The CDR3 DNA sequence: TGTGCCAGCTCACTAGCGGGAGCAGATACGCAGTATTTT. It encodes CASSLAGADTQYF.

CDR3 sequence (DNA): TGTGCCAGCAAAGTCGGGGGGCAGGAAAAACTGTTTTTT. Amino acid sequence: CASKVGGQEKLFF. The genes are TRBV6-6 and TRBJ1-4, with D possibly TRBD1 on 6 matching bases. Germline values: CDR1 MNHNY, CDR2 SVGAGI (reference sequence). The V gene lost 7 bases and the J gene lost 8 bases, with 14 bases spanning the gap. The length of the CDR3 is 13 residues.

CDR3 sequence: CAISDYGYGYTF. DNA for the CDR3: TGTGCCATCAGTGATTACGGCTATGGCTACACCTTC. The chain has TRBV10-3 and TRBJ1-2; D ambiguous. Trimming cost V 3 bases and J 4 bases, with 6 bases left between them. The CDR3 sequence is 12 residues long. Germline-derived CDR1 and CDR2 are ENHRY and SYGVKD.

The CDR3 sequence is CASSPQGKNYGYTF. The CDR3 region has the DNA TGTGCCAGCAGCCCTCAGGGTAAAAACTATGGCTACACCTTC. The genes are TRBV14 and TRBJ1-2; perhaps TRBD1 as D (5 bases). The germline V and J ends were trimmed by 4 bases and 2 bases, with 11 bases remaining between them. The CDR3 runs to 14 residues. Per germline, CDR1 SGHDN and CDR2 FVKESK.

The chain links TRBV5-4 to TRBJ2-5, with 11 bases that match TRBD2. The CDR3 is 15 amino acids. V shed 7 bases and J 4 bases; nucleotides not matched to a gene: 9. Per germline, CDR1 SGHNT and CDR2 YYREEE (reference sequence). Here the CDR3 DNA reads TGTGCCAGCCAAAAGGGACTAGCGGCTGGAGAGACCCAGTACTTC. Amino acids: CASQKGLAAGETQYF.

The rearrangement uses TRBV10-3 and TRBJ2-3, with TRBD1 as a possible D gene (5 bases). This CDR3 contains 15 residues. The V gene's germline CDR1 is ENHRY and CDR2 SYGVKD. V lost 7 bases, J lost 5 bases, and 19 bases lay in between. The CDR3 protein is CAITRGLGRRDTQYF. CDR3 sequence (DNA): TGTGCCATCACTAGGGGTCTGGGGCGCAGAGATACGCAGTATTTT.

The chain recombines TRBV28 with TRBJ2-3; 7 bases fit TRBD1. Germline CDR1 and CDR2: MDHEN and SYDVKM. The CDR3 is 16 amino acids. V dropped 5 bases and J dropped 2; count of bases not matched to a gene: 10. CDR3 amino acids: CASSPSYRGTTDTQYF. The CDR3 DNA reads TGTGCCAGCAGTCCCAGCTACAGGGGTACCACAGATACGCAGTATTTT.

The V call is TRBV23-1, the J call TRBJ1-1; no clear D. TRBV23-1 is annotated as an ORF whose role is uncertain. Deletions cut 0 bases from V and 11 bases from J, with 13 bases between. CDR3 length: 13 amino acids. This CDR3 reads CASSQSLRKRAFF. In nucleotides, the CDR3 is TGCGCCAGCAGTCAATCTCTACGCAAGAGGGCTTTCTTT.

This clone occurred once. The gene calls are TRBV25-1 and TRBJ2-7; 8 bases map to TRBD1. Looked up from germline, CDR1 is MGHDK and CDR2 is SYGVNS. This CDR3 is built from 15 residues. After removal of 8 bases from V and 2 bases from J, the junction contained 11 bases not matched to a gene. The CDR3 nucleotides are TGTGCCAGCGGAGCAGGACAGGGAGTGGCCTACGAGCAGTACTTC. Translating gives CASGAGQGVAYEQYF.

The V gene is TRBV9, the J gene TRBJ2-7; TRBD1 matches 11 bases. This CDR3 has 15 amino acids. V was clipped by 0 bases and J by 9 bases; unmatched bases: 8. The V gene's germline CDR1 is SGDLS and CDR2 YYNGEE. CDR3 loop: CASSVGGTGGLGQYF. DNA for the CDR3: TGTGCCAGCAGCGTAGGGGGGACAGGGGGTCTTGGGCAGTACTTC.

This clone was seen once. V gene TRBV10-3 combines with J gene TRBJ1-4; a weak D match, TRBD1 (5 bases). Trimming took off 10 bases at V and 8 bases at J, with 17 bases between the two ends. The CDR3 is made up of 13 amino acids. The germline CDR1 and CDR2 sequences are ENHRY and SYGVKD. The CDR3 nucleotides are TGTGCCACCCTCGGCCAGGGAAAAGAAAAACTGTTTTTT. It encodes CATLGQGKEKLFF.

This rearrangement joins TRBV9 to TRBJ2-7; D is unclear. The V gene's germline CDR1 is SGDLS and CDR2 YYNGEE. The CDR3 sequence is 13 residues long. V was trimmed by 3 bases and J by 7 bases, leaving 14 bases between them. In DNA form, the CDR3 reads TGTGCCAGCAGCGCGCGACTGAACTGGGAGCAGTACTTC. Amino acids: CASSARLNWEQYF. The full variable domain, in which reference TRBV9 and TRBJ2-7 provide the parts outside the CDR3, is DSGVTQTPKHLITATGQRVTLRCSPRSGDLSVYWYQQSLDQGLQFLIQYYNGEERAKGNILERFSAQQFPDLHSELNLSSLELGDSALYFCASSARLNWEQYFGPGTRLTVT.

The rearrangement links TRBV12-5 to TRBJ1-1; 7 bases match TRBD1. Trimming cost V 5 bases and J 1 base; bases outside gene matches: 4. The CDR3 contains 14 residues. Germline V gene data show CDR1 as LGHNT and CDR2 as FRNRAP. The CDR3 sequence is CASGQDRENTEAFF. The CDR3 nucleotides read TGTGCTAGTGGTCAAGACAGGGAGAACACTGAAGCTTTCTTT.

The gene calls are TRBV7-2 and TRBJ2-2; the D is unclear. This CDR3 comprises 13 residues. V was cut by 2 bases and J by 7 bases, with 8 bases left in between. Germline CDR1 SGHTA, CDR2 FQGNSA. The CDR3 here is CASSLKSFGELFF. DNA of the CDR3: TGTGCCAGCAGCTTAAAATCCTTCGGGGAGCTGTTTTTT.

Concerning this clone itself: A read error may produce the germline difference seen at one junction end. The rearrangement links TRBV7-7 to TRBJ2-1, with no clear D. CDR1 SSHAT and CDR2 FNYEAQ come from the germline V gene (reference sequence). The CDR3 totals 12 residues. The CDR3 nucleotides are TGTGCTAGCAGCTTAAACAACAATGAGCAGTTCTTC. This encodes CASSLNNNEQFF.

This clone has a single count. The rearrangement uses TRBV30 and TRBJ2-3; 12 nucleotides line up with TRBD2. The CDR3 consists of 17 residues. V shed 1 base, J shed 5 bases, and the junction held 10 bases outside the gene matches. CDR1 and CDR2 (germline): GTSNPN, SVGIG (reference sequence). The CDR3 coding sequence is TGTGCCTGGAGTGAATCCCTAGCGGGGGGGCCGAGAGATACGCAGTATTTT. Translating gives CAWSESLAGGPRDTQYF.

J is TRBJ1-1 and V is TRBV18; a possible D gene is TRBD1 (5 bases). V shed 3 bases and J shed 4 bases, with 24 bases lying between them. The CDR3 loop spans 18 amino acids. CDR1 and CDR2 from the germline V gene are KGHSH and LQKENI. In DNA, the CDR3 is TGTGCCAGCTCACCCGGGAGCCCTATTGCAGGGTCTTTCACTGAAGCTTTCTTT. It translates to CASSPGSPIAGSFTEAFF.

The chain uses TRBV10-2 and TRBJ2-7, with 12 bases that match TRBD2. CDR3 length: 18 amino acids. After removal of 0 bases from V and 5 bases from J, the junction contained 11 bases not matched to a gene. Germline-derived CDR1 and CDR2 are WSHSY and SAAADI. The CDR3 spells CASSESTRGTSGPHEQYF. The CDR3 DNA is TGCGCCAGCAGTGAGTCGACTCGTGGGACTAGCGGGCCCCACGAGCAGTACTTC.

This sequence joins TRBV5-4 and TRBJ2-1; possible D gene TRBD2, 6 bases. Germline V gene lookup returns CDR1 SGHNT and CDR2 YYREEE (reference sequence). This CDR3 contains 18 residues. Trimming removed 5 bases at V and 6 bases at J, with 27 bases between. CDR3 nucleotide sequence: TGTGCCAGCAGGTCAATCCCCCACAGCGGGCTGCCTGGCAATGAGCAGTTCTTC. This sequence encodes CASRSIPHSGLPGNEQFF.

The chain combines TRBV2 with TRBJ2-7; a weak D match, TRBD2 (6 bases). CDR1 and CDR2 from the germline V gene are SNHLY and FYNNEI. The V gene lost 3 bases and the J gene lost 3 bases, with 6 bases spanning the gap. This CDR3 has 12 residues. DNA for the CDR3: TGTGCCAGCAGTGAGCGGGGCTACGAGCAGTACTTC. Amino acid sequence: CASSERGYEQYF.

This clone is a singleton in its sample. The chain links TRBV2 to TRBJ1-5; the D gene is possibly TRBD1 (6 bases). Germline V gene sequence: CDR1 SNHLY, CDR2 FYNNEI. V gave up 5 bases and J gave up 1 base, with 12 bases separating them. The CDR3 consists of 15 residues. The CDR3 loop is CASSFRGTSNQPQHF. The CDR3 DNA sequence: TGTGCCAGCAGTTTCAGGGGTACCAGCAATCAGCCCCAGCATTTT.

The chain combines TRBV27 with TRBJ2-3; TRBD1 is a possible D gene (5 bases). Germline V lookup: CDR1 MNHEY, CDR2 SMNVEV (reference sequence). V was shortened by 1 base and J by 4 bases, with 12 bases between the two germline ends. The CDR3 covers 15 residues. The CDR3 here is CASSLFPGAADTQYF. The CDR3 nucleotides read TGTGCCAGCAGTTTATTCCCTGGGGCGGCAGATACGCAGTATTTT.

Comments on this clone: This CDR3 is also generated by other DNA sequences in the sample. The chain has TRBV7-9 and TRBJ1-2; 9 bases align to TRBD1. The germline gives CDR1 SEHNR, CDR2 FQNEAQ (reference sequence). The CDR3 covers 14 residues. The V segment lost 3 bases and the J segment 8 bases; nucleotides outside the gene matches: 7. This CDR3 reads CASSLGTGLHGYTF. The CDR3 DNA is TGTGCCAGCAGCTTGGGGACAGGGCTTCACGGCTACACCTTC.

This CDR3 reads CASSPHKEGIYEQYF. The CDR3 nucleotides read TGTGCCAGCAGTCCACACAAAGAGGGTATTTACGAGCAGTACTTC. This chain joins TRBV6-5 and TRBJ2-7; tentatively, D is TRBD2 (5 bases). The CDR3 spans 15 residues. Trimming pared 5 bases from V and 4 bases from J, leaving 18 bases between. Germline V gene sequence: CDR1 MNHEY, CDR2 SVGAGI.

CDR3 loop: CASSSSGSYNEQFF. The CDR3 coding sequence is TGTGCCAGCAGCTCTAGCGGGAGCTACAATGAGCAGTTCTTC. The rearrangement joins TRBV7-3 to TRBJ2-1; 10 bases align to TRBD2. The CDR3 is 14 amino acids. Germline CDR1 reads SGHTA; CDR2 reads FQGTGA. After removal of 4 bases from V and 3 bases from J, the junction contained 0 bases not matched to a gene. Looking up the rest from reference TRBV7-3 and TRBJ2-1 gives the full variable domain: GAGVSQTPSNKVTEKGKYVELRCDPISGHTALYWYRQSLGQGPEFLIYFQGTGAADDSGLPNDRFFAVRPEGSVSTLKIQRTERGDSAVYLCASSSSGSYNEQFFGPGTRLTVL.